Following are 4 T cell receptor beta chains from one sample sequenced in a study of CD8+ T cells in alopecia areata. Sorting of pooled cutaneous lymph node cells was based on CD4, CD8alpha, NKG2D, NKG2ACE and other markers. Investigators isolated RNA and reverse transcribed it into cDNA to act as the sequencing template. The data were produced by immunoSEQ multiplex PCR, yet TCRdb's version contains in-frame clones alone and is incomplete. Altogether over 250,000 clones were found in the sample, and no singletons occur. Sequenced: CD4+ T cells sorted from a lymph node. The receptors here all came from a C3H/HeJ mouse with alopecia areata. MHC haplotype of the mouse line: H2-k.

In its sample, this clone was seen a few times. Gene and germline names: mouse. Read data end 4 residues before the CDR3 end; the end is taken from the germline J gene. The rearrangement uses TRBV13-2 and TRBJ2-1; D possibly corresponds to TRBD2 (7 bases). CDR1 and CDR2 from the germline V gene are NNHNN and SYGAGS (reference sequence). CDR3 length: 13 amino acids. Trimming took off 4 bases at V and 3 bases at J, with 8 bases between the two ends. The part of the CDR3 DNA that was read is TGTGCCAGCGGTCGGGGGGCCTATGCT. It encodes CASGRGAYA. The CDR3 in full is CASGRGAYAEQFF.

On this clone itself: Any gene name here is a mouse gene name. The read falls 4 residues short of the CDR3 end, and the missing part is taken from the germline J gene. The sample has other DNA sequences that encode this CDR3 too. The rearrangement joins TRBV5 to TRBJ2-2; no reliable D call. The V gene's germline CDR1 is LGHNA and CDR2 YNLKQL (reference sequence). V lost 1 base and J 1 base, leaving 4 bases between the germline ends. The CDR3 has 14 residues. CDR3 amino acids: CASSQAGNTGQLYF. Incomplete CDR3 DNA: TGTGCCAGCAGCCAAGCAGGAAACACCGGG.

In its sample, this clone was seen a few times. Gene names are mouse gene names. Coverage ceases 4 residues before the CDR3 finishes, and the germline J gene fills in the end. The gene calls are TRBV13-3 and TRBJ2-1; D unclear. This CDR3 contains 11 residues. Germline values: CDR1 NNHDY, CDR2 SYVADS. The V and J ends lost 4 bases and 4 bases respectively, with 3 bases between them. The CDR3 sequence is CASSKYAEQFF. The part of the CDR3 DNA that was read is TGTGCCAGCAGTAAGTATGCT.

This clone was seen a few times. Gene and germline names: mouse. The read terminates 4 residues ahead of where the CDR3 ends, so the germline J gene completes it. The chain uses TRBV13-1 and TRBJ2-2; 11 nucleotides agree with TRBD2. Germline CDR1 reads NSHNY; CDR2 reads SYGAGN. V trimming: 1 base; J trimming: 0 bases; junction bases outside the gene matches: 2. CDR3 length: 17 amino acids. The CDR3 protein is CASSDPGLGANTGQLYF. The sequenced CDR3 bases are TGTGCCAGCAGTGATCCGGGACTGGGGGCAAACACCGGG.